A selection of T cell receptor beta chains follows, all from one sample in a study of cytomegalovirus exposure and HLA in healthy donors. Only in-frame clones appear in the TCRdb table, and some are missing; sequencing was by immunoSEQ multiplex PCR. In the table there are some 100,000 clones, 76% of which are singletons. The sequenced material came from PBMCs. These receptors came from a woman in her thirties or forties in good health and CMV-seropositive. The CDR3 runs from the conserved cysteine through the conserved F or W. Each record gives: J gene, clone size, V gene, D gene, CDR3 protein, CDR3 DNA. The D gene is left open where the match is weak. Not every row has a clone size; where given, it reads once, few, many or a size class.

j_gene: TRBJ1-3
abundance: NA
v_gene: TRBV5-6
d_gene: NA
CDR3aa: CASSLRGQTSGNTIYF
CDR3nt: TGTGCCAGCAGCCTCCGAGGGCAGACCTCTGGAAACACCATATATTTT

j_gene: TRBJ1-2
abundance: NA
v_gene: TRBV5-4
d_gene: NA
CDR3aa: CASSLDSYGYTF
CDR3nt: TGTGCCAGCAGCTTGGACAGCTATGGCTACACCTTC

j_gene: TRBJ1-4
abundance: NA
v_gene: TRBV19
d_gene: TRBD1
CDR3aa: CASSSPGQGYFANEKLFF
CDR3nt: TGTGCCAGTAGCTCCCCGGGACAGGGGTATTTTGCTAATGAAAAACTGTTTTTT

j_gene: TRBJ1-5
abundance: NA
v_gene: TRBV4-1
d_gene: TRBD1
CDR3aa: CASSQPGQGVHQPQHF
CDR3nt: TGCGCCAGCAGCCAACCCGGACAGGGGGTCCATCAGCCCCAGCATTTT

j_gene: TRBJ1-6
abundance: NA
v_gene: TRBV30
d_gene: TRBD1
CDR3aa: CAWRGQGNSPLHF
CDR3nt: TGTGCCTGGAGGGGACAGGGTAATTCACCCCTCCACTTT

j_gene: TRBJ1-2
abundance: NA
v_gene: TRBV18
d_gene: NA
CDR3aa: CASSPGQGKNGYTF
CDR3nt: TGTGCCAGCTCACCTGGGCAGGGAAAGAATGGCTACACCTTC

j_gene: TRBJ1-1
abundance: NA
v_gene: TRBV28
d_gene: NA
CDR3aa: CASSEGGLDTEAFF
CDR3nt: TGTGCCAGCAGTGAGGGGGGGCTGGACACTGAAGCTTTCTTT

j_gene: TRBJ2-5
abundance: once
v_gene: TRBV7-6
d_gene: TRBD1
CDR3aa: CASSLAGGRETQYF
CDR3nt: TGTGCCAGCAGCTTAGCAGGGGGCAGGGAGACCCAGTACTTC

j_gene: TRBJ1-1
abundance: NA
v_gene: TRBV28
d_gene: TRBD1
CDR3aa: CASRNMDRGYLLEGEAFF
CDR3nt: TGTGCCAGCAGAAACATGGACAGGGGATATCTATTGGAGGGTGAAGCTTTCTTT

j_gene: TRBJ1-2
abundance: NA
v_gene: TRBV5-6
d_gene: TRBD1
CDR3aa: CASSGGTVSNYGYTF
CDR3nt: TGTGCCAGCAGCGGGGGGACAGTCTCTAACTATGGCTACACCTTC

j_gene: TRBJ2-5
abundance: NA
v_gene: TRBV5-1
d_gene: NA
CDR3aa: CASSTSSVRGETQYF
CDR3nt: TGCGCCAGCAGCACGTCTAGCGTAAGGGGTGAGACCCAGTACTTC

j_gene: TRBJ2-7
abundance: NA
v_gene: TRBV11-2
d_gene: NA
CDR3aa: CASSPLTGVGEQYF
CDR3nt: TGTGCCAGCAGCCCCCTGACGGGAGTCGGCGAGCAGTACTTC

j_gene: TRBJ1-4
abundance: once
v_gene: TRBV27
d_gene: NA
CDR3aa: CASSTQGVFGEKLFF
CDR3nt: TGTGCCAGCAGTACACAGGGAGTATTTGGAGAAAAACTGTTTTTT

j_gene: TRBJ2-1
abundance: NA
v_gene: TRBV6-5
d_gene: TRBD1
CDR3aa: CASSPGTGVYNEQFF
CDR3nt: TGTGCCAGCAGTCCCGGGACAGGGGTGTACAATGAGCAGTTCTTC

j_gene: TRBJ1-4
abundance: few
v_gene: TRBV5-1
d_gene: NA
CDR3aa: CASSGGTYATNEKLFF
CDR3nt: TGCGCCAGCAGCGGTGGGACATACGCAACTAATGAAAAACTGTTTTTT

j_gene: TRBJ2-7
abundance: once
v_gene: TRBV7-8
d_gene: NA
CDR3aa: CASSLSYEQYF
CDR3nt: TGTGCCAGCAGCCTTTCCTACGAGCAGTACTTC

j_gene: TRBJ2-1
abundance: few
v_gene: TRBV30
d_gene: TRBD2
CDR3aa: CAWSRGVYNEQFF
CDR3nt: TGTGCCTGGAGTCGGGGGGTGTACAATGAGCAGTTCTTC

j_gene: TRBJ2-1
abundance: NA
v_gene: TRBV27
d_gene: TRBD2
CDR3aa: CASTLGTSGGYNEQFF
CDR3nt: TGTGCCAGCACCTTGGGGACTAGCGGGGGGTACAATGAGCAGTTCTTC

j_gene: TRBJ1-2
abundance: few
v_gene: TRBV30
d_gene: NA
CDR3aa: CAWSVFATDGYTF
CDR3nt: TGTGCCTGGAGTGTTTTCGCTACCGATGGCTACACCTTC

j_gene: TRBJ1-6
abundance: NA
v_gene: TRBV18
d_gene: NA
CDR3aa: CASSPSGLDSPLHF
CDR3nt: TGTGCCAGCTCCCCATCAGGGTTGGATTCACCCCTCCACTTT

j_gene: TRBJ1-4
abundance: NA
v_gene: TRBV6-5
d_gene: NA
CDR3aa: CASSYSRRVEKLFF
CDR3nt: TGTGCCAGCAGTTACTCCAGGCGTGTCGAAAAACTGTTTTTT

j_gene: TRBJ1-2
abundance: NA
v_gene: TRBV6-6
d_gene: NA
CDR3aa: CASSTLGGGYTF
CDR3nt: TGTGCCAGCAGCACCCTGGGGGGTGGCTACACCTTC

j_gene: TRBJ1-1
abundance: NA
v_gene: TRBV7-9
d_gene: NA
CDR3aa: CASSLSEGTEAFF
CDR3nt: TGTGCCAGCAGCTTGTCGGAGGGAACTGAAGCTTTCTTT

j_gene: TRBJ2-7
abundance: NA
v_gene: TRBV4-1
d_gene: NA
CDR3aa: CASSQDRALEQYF
CDR3nt: TGCGCCAGCAGCCAAGATCGAGCTCTCGAGCAGTACTTC

j_gene: TRBJ2-1
abundance: NA
v_gene: TRBV11-2
d_gene: TRBD2
CDR3aa: CASSLDLAGNNEQFF
CDR3nt: TGTGCCAGCAGCTTAGATCTAGCGGGGAACAATGAGCAGTTCTTC

j_gene: TRBJ1-2
abundance: NA
v_gene: TRBV11-2
d_gene: TRBD1
CDR3aa: CASRKQGGYGYTF
CDR3nt: TGTGCCAGCAGAAAACAGGGGGGCTATGGCTACACCTTC

j_gene: TRBJ2-4
abundance: NA
v_gene: TRBV5-5
d_gene: NA
CDR3aa: CASSTLRAGGKNIQYF
CDR3nt: TGTGCCAGCAGCACCCTCCGGGCAGGGGGGAAAAACATTCAGTACTTC

j_gene: TRBJ2-4
abundance: once
v_gene: TRBV2
d_gene: TRBD1
CDR3aa: CASREGTGYFKNIQYF
CDR3nt: TGTGCCAGCAGGGAAGGGACAGGATACTTCAAAAACATTCAGTACTTC

j_gene: TRBJ1-2
abundance: NA
v_gene: TRBV27
d_gene: TRBD1
CDR3aa: CASSSIAGQGPVEGYGYTF
CDR3nt: TGTGCCAGCAGTTCCATCGCGGGACAGGGCCCGGTTGAGGGCTATGGCTACACCTTC

j_gene: TRBJ1-4
abundance: NA
v_gene: TRBV18
d_gene: TRBD1
CDR3aa: CASSTGEEKLFF
CDR3nt: TGTGCCAGCTCGACAGGGGAGGAAAAACTGTTTTTT

j_gene: TRBJ1-6
abundance: NA
v_gene: TRBV30
d_gene: NA
CDR3aa: CAWSVPRVSYNSPLHF
CDR3nt: TGTGCCTGGAGTGTCCCTCGAGTATCCTATAATTCACCCCTCCACTTT

j_gene: TRBJ1-2
abundance: few
v_gene: TRBV29-1
d_gene: TRBD1
CDR3aa: CSVEDEDRAGGYTF
CDR3nt: TGCAGCGTTGAAGACGAGGACAGGGCAGGGGGCTACACCTTC

j_gene: TRBJ2-3
abundance: NA
v_gene: TRBV12-5
d_gene: NA
CDR3aa: CASGEGHQGADTQYF
CDR3nt: TGTGCTAGTGGTGAGGGACACCAGGGCGCAGATACGCAGTATTTT

j_gene: TRBJ2-2
abundance: few
v_gene: TRBV5-4
d_gene: TRBD2
CDR3aa: CASSRGLAGRKNTGELFF
CDR3nt: TGTGCCAGCAGCAGGGGACTAGCGGGCCGAAAGAACACCGGGGAGCTGTTTTTT

j_gene: TRBJ2-3
abundance: NA
v_gene: TRBV11-2
d_gene: TRBD2
CDR3aa: CASSTGGGITDTQYF
CDR3nt: TGTGCCAGCAGTACCGGGGGGGGGATCACAGATACGCAGTATTTT

j_gene: TRBJ1-2
abundance: NA
v_gene: TRBV6-5
d_gene: TRBD1
CDR3aa: CASLKGQGNLGYTF
CDR3nt: TGTGCCAGCCTAAAGGGACAGGGTAACCTTGGCTACACCTTC

j_gene: TRBJ2-6
abundance: NA
v_gene: TRBV7-9
d_gene: NA
CDR3aa: CASSVRSGANVLTF
CDR3nt: TGTGCCAGCAGCGTCCGGTCTGGGGCCAACGTCCTGACTTTC

j_gene: TRBJ2-1
abundance: few
v_gene: TRBV10-2
d_gene: TRBD2
CDR3aa: CASSSGGASEQFF
CDR3nt: TGCGCCAGCAGTAGCGGGGGGGCCAGTGAGCAGTTCTTC

j_gene: TRBJ1-3
abundance: once
v_gene: TRBV6-5
d_gene: TRBD1
CDR3aa: CASSPGTDSGNTIYF
CDR3nt: TGTGCCAGCAGTCCCGGGACAGACTCTGGAAACACCATATATTTT

j_gene: TRBJ2-7
abundance: NA
v_gene: TRBV13
d_gene: TRBD2
CDR3aa: CASSHGTSVYEQYF
CDR3nt: TGTGCCAGCAGCCACGGGACTAGCGTCTACGAGCAGTACTTC

j_gene: TRBJ2-2
abundance: NA
v_gene: TRBV6-4
d_gene: TRBD2
CDR3aa: CASRNSGGAVTGELFF
CDR3nt: TGTGCCAGCAGGAATAGCGGGGGGGCCGTCACCGGGGAGCTGTTTTTT

j_gene: TRBJ1-1
abundance: many
v_gene: TRBV11-2
d_gene: NA
CDR3aa: CASSLRFGLVNTEAFF
CDR3nt: TGTGCCAGCAGCTTACGGTTTGGGCTGGTGAACACTGAAGCTTTCTTT

j_gene: TRBJ1-4
abundance: NA
v_gene: TRBV5-1
d_gene: NA
CDR3aa: CASSLNRVSNEKLFF
CDR3nt: TGCGCCAGCAGCCTCAACAGGGTGTCTAATGAAAAACTGTTTTTT

j_gene: TRBJ1-1
abundance: NA
v_gene: TRBV6-5
d_gene: TRBD1
CDR3aa: CASSLTGGGSEAFF
CDR3nt: TGTGCCAGCAGTTTGACAGGGGGTGGGTCTGAAGCTTTCTTT

j_gene: TRBJ2-7
abundance: NA
v_gene: TRBV5-1
d_gene: NA
CDR3aa: CASSLSFALTYEQYF
CDR3nt: TGCGCCAGCAGCTTAAGCTTCGCGCTAACCTACGAGCAGTACTTC

j_gene: TRBJ1-1
abundance: NA
v_gene: TRBV5-4
d_gene: NA
CDR3aa: CASSAAAGSGTEAFF
CDR3nt: TGTGCCAGCAGCGCCGCGGCGGGATCAGGCACTGAAGCTTTCTTT

j_gene: TRBJ1-4
abundance: NA
v_gene: TRBV5-6
d_gene: NA
CDR3aa: CASSGTRVRSANEKLFF
CDR3nt: TGTGCCAGCAGCGGGACTAGGGTTAGGTCAGCTAATGAAAAACTGTTTTTT

j_gene: TRBJ2-3
abundance: NA
v_gene: TRBV27
d_gene: TRBD1
CDR3aa: CASSSTGGTDTQYF
CDR3nt: TGTGCCAGCAGTTCCACAGGGGGCACAGATACGCAGTATTTT